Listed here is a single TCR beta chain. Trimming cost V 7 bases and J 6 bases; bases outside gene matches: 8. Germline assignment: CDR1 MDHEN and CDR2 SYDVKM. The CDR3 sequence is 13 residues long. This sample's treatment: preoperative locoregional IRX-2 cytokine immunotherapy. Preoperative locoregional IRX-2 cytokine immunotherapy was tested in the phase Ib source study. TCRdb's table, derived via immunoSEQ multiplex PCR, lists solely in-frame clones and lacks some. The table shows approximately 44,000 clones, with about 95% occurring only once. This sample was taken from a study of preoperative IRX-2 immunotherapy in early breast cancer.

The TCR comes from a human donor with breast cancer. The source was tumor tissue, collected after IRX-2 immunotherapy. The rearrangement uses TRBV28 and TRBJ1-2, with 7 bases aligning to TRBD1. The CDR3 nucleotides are TGTGCCAGCAATCCGACAGGGTTGGATGGCTACACCTTC. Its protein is CASNPTGLDGYTF.